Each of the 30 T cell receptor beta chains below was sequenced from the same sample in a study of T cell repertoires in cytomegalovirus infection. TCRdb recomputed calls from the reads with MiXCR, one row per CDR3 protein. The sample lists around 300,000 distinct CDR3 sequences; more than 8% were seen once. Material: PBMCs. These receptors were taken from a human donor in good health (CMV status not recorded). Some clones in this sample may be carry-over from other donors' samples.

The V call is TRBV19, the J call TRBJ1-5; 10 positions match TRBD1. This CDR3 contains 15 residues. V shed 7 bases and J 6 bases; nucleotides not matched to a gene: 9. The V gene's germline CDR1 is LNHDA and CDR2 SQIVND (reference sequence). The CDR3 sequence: CASTPGQGNLQPQHF. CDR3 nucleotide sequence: TGTGCCAGTACTCCGGGACAGGGGAACCTTCAGCCCCAGCATTTT.

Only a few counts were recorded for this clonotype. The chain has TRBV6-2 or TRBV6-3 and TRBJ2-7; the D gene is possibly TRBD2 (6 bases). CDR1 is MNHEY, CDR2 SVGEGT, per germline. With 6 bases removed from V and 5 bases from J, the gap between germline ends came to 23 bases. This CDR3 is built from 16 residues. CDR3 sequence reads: CASSDPAGPPMDEQYF. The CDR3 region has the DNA TGTGCCAGCAGCGACCCGGCGGGGCCCCCGATGGACGAGCAGTACTTC.

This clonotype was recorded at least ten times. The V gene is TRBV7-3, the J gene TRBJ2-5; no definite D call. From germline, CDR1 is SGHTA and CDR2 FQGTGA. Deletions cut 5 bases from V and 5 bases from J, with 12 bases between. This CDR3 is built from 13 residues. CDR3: CASSLGWAETQYF. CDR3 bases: TGTGCCAGCAGCCTAGGCTGGGCTGAGACCCAGTACTTC.

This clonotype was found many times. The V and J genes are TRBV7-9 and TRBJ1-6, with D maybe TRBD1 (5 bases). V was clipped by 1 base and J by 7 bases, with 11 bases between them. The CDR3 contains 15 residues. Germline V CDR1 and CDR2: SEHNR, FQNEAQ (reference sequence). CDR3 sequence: CASSLGGSGNSPLHF. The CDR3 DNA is TGTGCCAGCAGCTTAGGGGGCTCAGGAAATTCACCCCTCCACTTT.

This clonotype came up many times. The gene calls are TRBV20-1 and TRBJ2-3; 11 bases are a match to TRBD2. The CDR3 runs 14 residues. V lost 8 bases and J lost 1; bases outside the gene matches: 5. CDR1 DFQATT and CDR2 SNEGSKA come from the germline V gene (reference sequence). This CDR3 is CSPYSGGGTDTQYF. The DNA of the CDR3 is TGCAGTCCCTATAGCGGGGGGGGCACAGATACGCAGTATTTT.

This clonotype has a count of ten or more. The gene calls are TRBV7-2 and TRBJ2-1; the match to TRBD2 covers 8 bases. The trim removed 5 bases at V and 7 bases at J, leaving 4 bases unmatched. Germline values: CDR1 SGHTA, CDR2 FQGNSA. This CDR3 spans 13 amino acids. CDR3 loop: CASSRSGNNEQFF. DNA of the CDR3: TGTGCCAGCAGCCGTAGCGGGAATAATGAGCAGTTCTTC.

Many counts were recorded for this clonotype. CDR3 residues: CASSFVGKYGYTF. In DNA form, the CDR3 reads TGTGCCAGCAGTTTCGTGGGCAAATATGGCTACACCTTC. The gene calls are TRBV28 and TRBJ1-2, with unresolved D. The germline V gene encodes CDR1 MDHEN and CDR2 SYDVKM. CDR3 length: 13 residues. With 3 bases removed from V and 5 bases from J, the gap between germline ends came to 10 bases.

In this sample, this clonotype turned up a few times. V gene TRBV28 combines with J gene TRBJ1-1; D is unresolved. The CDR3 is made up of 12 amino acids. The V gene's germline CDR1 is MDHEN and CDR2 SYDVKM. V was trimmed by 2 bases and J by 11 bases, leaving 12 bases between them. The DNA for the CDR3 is TGTGCCAGCAGTTTAGGGGTCTCGGGGGCTTTCTTT. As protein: CASSLGVSGAFF.

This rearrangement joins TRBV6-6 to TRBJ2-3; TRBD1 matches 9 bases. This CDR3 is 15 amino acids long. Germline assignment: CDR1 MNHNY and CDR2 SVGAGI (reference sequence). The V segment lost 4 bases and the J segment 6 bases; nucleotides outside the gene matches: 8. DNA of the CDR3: TGTGCCAGCAGTTCCAATACAGGGGGCCGGGATACGCAGTATTTT. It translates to CASSSNTGGRDTQYF.

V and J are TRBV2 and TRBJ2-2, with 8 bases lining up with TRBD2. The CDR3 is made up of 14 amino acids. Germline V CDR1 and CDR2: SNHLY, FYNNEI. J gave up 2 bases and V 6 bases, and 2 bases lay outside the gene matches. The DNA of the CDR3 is TGTGCCAGCAGCGGGACTAGAAACACCGGGGAGCTGTTTTTT. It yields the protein CASSGTRNTGELFF.

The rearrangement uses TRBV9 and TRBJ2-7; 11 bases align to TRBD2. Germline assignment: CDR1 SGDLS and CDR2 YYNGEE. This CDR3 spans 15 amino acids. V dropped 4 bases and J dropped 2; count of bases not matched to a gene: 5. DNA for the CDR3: TGTGCCAGCAGCCGTACTAGCGGGAGAACCTACGAGCAGTACTTC. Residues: CASSRTSGRTYEQYF.

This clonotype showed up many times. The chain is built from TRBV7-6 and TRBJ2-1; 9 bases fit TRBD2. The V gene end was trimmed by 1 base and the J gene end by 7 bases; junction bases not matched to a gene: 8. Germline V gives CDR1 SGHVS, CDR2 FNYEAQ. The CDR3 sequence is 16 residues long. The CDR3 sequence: CASSLVGGRAGNEQFF. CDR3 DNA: TGTGCCAGCAGCTTAGTGGGCGGGAGGGCCGGAAATGAGCAGTTCTTC.

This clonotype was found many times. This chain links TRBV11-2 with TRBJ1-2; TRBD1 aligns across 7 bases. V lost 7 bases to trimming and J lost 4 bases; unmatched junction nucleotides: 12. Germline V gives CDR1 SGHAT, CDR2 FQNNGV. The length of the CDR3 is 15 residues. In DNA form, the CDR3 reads TGTGCCAGCACCCTACCGGGACAGCTTCGCTATGGCTACACCTTC. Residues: CASTLPGQLRYGYTF. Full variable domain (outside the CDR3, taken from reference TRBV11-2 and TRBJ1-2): EAGVAQSPRYKIIEKRQSVAFWCNPISGHATLYWYQQILGQGPKLLIQFQNNGVVDDSQLPKDRFSAERLKGVDSTLKIQPAKLEDSAVYLCASTLPGQLRYGYTFGSGTRLTVV.

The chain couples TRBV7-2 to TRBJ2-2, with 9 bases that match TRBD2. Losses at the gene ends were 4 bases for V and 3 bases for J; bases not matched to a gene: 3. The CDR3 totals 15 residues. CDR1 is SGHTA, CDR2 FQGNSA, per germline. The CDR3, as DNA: TGTGCCAGCAGCTGGAGACTAGCGGACACCGGGGAGCTGTTTTTT. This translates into CASSWRLADTGELFF.

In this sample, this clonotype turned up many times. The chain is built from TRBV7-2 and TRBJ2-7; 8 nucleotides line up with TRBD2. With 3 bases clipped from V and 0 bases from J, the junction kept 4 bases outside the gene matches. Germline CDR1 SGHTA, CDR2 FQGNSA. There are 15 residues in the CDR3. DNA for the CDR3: TGTGCCAGCAGCTTTAGGGCGGGAGGCTCCTACGAGCAGTACTTC. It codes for CASSFRAGGSYEQYF.

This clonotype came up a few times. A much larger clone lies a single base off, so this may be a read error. The CDR3 sequence: CASSFPTTDTQYF. The CDR3 coding sequence is TGTGCCAGCAGCTTCCCTACCACAGATACGCAGTATTTT. The rearrangement joins TRBV7-4 to TRBJ2-3; no reliable D call. Deletions cut 3 bases from V and 2 bases from J, with 6 bases between. CDR3 length: 13 residues. Germline-derived CDR1 and CDR2 are SGHVT and SQSDAQ.

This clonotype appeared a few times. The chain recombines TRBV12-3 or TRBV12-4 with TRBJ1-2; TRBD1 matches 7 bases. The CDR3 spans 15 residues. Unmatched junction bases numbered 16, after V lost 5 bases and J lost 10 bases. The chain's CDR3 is CASSPPSMGQSSYTF. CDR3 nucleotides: TGTGCCAGCAGTCCCCCTTCTATGGGACAGTCGTCCTACACCTTC.

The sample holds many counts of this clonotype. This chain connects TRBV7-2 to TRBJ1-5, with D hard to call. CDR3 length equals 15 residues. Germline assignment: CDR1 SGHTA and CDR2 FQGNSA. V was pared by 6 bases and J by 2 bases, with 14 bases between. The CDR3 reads CASSPLKDGNQPQHF. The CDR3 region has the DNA TGTGCCAGCAGTCCGTTGAAGGACGGCAATCAGCCCCAGCATTTT.

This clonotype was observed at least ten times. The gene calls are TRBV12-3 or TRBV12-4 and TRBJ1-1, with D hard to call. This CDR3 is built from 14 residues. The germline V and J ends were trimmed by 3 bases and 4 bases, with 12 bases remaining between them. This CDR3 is CASSFRGEGTEAFF. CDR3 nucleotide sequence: TGTGCCAGCAGTTTTCGCGGAGAGGGCACTGAAGCTTTCTTT.

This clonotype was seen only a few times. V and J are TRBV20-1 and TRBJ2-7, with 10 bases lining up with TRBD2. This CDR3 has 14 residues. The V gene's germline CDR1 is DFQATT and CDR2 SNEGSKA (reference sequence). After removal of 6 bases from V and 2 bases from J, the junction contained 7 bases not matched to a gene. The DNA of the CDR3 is TGCAGTGCGTCTCCGGGACTAGCGACCTACGAGCAGTACTTC. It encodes CSASPGLATYEQYF.

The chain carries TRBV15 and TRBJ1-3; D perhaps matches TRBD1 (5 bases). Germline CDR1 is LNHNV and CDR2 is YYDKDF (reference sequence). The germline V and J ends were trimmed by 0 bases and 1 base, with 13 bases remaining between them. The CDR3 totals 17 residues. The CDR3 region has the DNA TGTGCCACCAGCAGAGATCGGTCGACAGCATCTGGAAACACCATATATTTT. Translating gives CATSRDRSTASGNTIYF.

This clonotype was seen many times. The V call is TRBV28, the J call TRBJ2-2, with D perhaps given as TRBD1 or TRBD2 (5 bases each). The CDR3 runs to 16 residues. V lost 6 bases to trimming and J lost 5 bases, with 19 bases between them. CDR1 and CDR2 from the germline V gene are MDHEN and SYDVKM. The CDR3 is CASSLGPGRGTGELFF. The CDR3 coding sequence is TGTGCCAGCAGCTTGGGACCGGGGCGCGGTACCGGGGAGCTGTTTTTT.

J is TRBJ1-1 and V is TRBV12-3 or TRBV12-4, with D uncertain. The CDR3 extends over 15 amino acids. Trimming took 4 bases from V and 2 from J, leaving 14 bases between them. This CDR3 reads CASSYFGVANTEAFF. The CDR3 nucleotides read TGTGCCAGCAGTTATTTCGGAGTAGCAAACACTGAAGCTTTCTTT.

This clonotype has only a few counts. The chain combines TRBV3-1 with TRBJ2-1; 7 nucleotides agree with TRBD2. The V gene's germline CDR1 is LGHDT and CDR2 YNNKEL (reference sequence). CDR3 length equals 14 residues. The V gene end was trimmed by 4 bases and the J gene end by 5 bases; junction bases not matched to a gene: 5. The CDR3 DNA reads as TGTGCCAGCAGCCCGGGGGGATCGGACAATGAGCAGTTCTTC. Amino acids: CASSPGGSDNEQFF.

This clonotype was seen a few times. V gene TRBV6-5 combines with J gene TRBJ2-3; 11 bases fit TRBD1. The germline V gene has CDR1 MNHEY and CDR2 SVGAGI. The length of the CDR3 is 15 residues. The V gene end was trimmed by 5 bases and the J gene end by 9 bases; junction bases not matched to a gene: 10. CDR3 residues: CASSRQGTGGGTQYF. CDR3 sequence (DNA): TGTGCCAGCAGTCGACAGGGGACAGGGGGTGGCACGCAGTATTTT.

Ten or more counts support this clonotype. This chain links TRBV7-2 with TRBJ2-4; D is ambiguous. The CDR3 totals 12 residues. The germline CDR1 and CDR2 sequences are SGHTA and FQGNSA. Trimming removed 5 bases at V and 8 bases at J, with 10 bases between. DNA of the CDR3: TGTGCCAGCAGCCCGGGCCCCCACATTCAGTACTTC. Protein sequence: CASSPGPHIQYF.

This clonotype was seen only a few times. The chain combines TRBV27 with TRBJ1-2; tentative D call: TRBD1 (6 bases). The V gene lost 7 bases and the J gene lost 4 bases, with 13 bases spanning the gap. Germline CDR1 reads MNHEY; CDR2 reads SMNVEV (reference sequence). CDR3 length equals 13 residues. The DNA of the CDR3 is TGTGCCAGCACCCGGGGGGGGGCCTATGGCTACACCTTC. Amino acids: CASTRGGAYGYTF.

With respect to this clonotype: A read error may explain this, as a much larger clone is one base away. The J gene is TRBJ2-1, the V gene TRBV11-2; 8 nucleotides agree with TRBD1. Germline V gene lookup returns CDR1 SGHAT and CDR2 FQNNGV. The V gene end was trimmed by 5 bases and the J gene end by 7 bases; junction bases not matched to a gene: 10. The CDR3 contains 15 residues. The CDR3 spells CASSPMDREENEQFF. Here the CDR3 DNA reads TGTGCCAGCAGCCCCATGGACAGGGAGGAAAATGAGCAGTTCTTC.

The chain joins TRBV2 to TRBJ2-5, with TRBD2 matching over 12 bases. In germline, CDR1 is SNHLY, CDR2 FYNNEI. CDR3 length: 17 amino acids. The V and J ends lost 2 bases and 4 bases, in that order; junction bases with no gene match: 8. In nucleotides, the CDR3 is TGTGCCAGCAGTGAATCTGGACTAGCGGGGATGGGAGAGACCCAGTACTTC. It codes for CASSESGLAGMGETQYF.

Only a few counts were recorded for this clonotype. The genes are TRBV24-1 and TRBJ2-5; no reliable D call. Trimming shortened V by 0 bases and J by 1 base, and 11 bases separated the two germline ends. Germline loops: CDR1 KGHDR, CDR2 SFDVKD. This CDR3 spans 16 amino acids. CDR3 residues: CATSDLNGYLQETQYF. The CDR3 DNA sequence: TGTGCCACCAGTGATTTGAACGGGTATCTCCAAGAGACCCAGTACTTC.